This T cell receptor beta chain comes out of a study of T cell responses to AZD1222 COVID-19 vaccine. Study outcomes and limitations: Spike-specific TCR breadth and depth rose after two AZD1222 doses. In a largely white British group with more females than males, clonal diversity was possibly underestimated.

Of note for this clone: Its specificity is unknown.

Profiled with immunoSEQ multiplex PCR; TCRdb holds only in-frame clones, not every one. This table has roughly 120,000 clones, around 90% appearing once. The clonotype originates from an adult in good health. Sequenced here: peripheral blood, sampled on day 0 of AZD1222 vaccination.

CDR3 amino acids: CASSSNRDRENIQYF. CDR3 bases: TGTGCCAGCAGTTCCAACAGGGACAGGGAAAACATTCAGTACTTC. The chain couples TRBV28 to TRBJ2-4; 9 bases are shared with TRBD1. The CDR3 loop spans 15 amino acids. Trimming removed 4 bases from V and 5 bases from J; junction bases left unmatched: 6. The germline CDR1 and CDR2 sequences are MDHEN and SYDVKM.